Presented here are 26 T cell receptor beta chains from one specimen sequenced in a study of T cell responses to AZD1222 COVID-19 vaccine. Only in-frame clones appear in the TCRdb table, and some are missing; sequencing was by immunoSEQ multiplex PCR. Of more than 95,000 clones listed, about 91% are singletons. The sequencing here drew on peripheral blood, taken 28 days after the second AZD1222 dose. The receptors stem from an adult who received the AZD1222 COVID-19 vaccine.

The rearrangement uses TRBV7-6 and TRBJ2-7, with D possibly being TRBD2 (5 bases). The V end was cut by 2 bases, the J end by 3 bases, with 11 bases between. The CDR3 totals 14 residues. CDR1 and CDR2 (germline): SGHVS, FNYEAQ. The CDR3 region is CASSLQSGNYEQYF. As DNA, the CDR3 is TGTGCCAGCAGCTTACAGTCCGGGAACTACGAGCAGTACTTC.

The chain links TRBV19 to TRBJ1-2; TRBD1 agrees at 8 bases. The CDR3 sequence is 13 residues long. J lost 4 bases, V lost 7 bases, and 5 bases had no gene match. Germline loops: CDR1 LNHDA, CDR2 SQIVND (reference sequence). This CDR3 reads CASTDRVGYGYTF. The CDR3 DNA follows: TGTGCCAGTACGGACAGGGTTGGCTATGGCTACACCTTC. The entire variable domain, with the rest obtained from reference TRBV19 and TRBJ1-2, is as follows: DGGITQSPKYLFRKEGQNVTLSCEQNLNHDAMYWYRQDPGQGLRLIYYSQIVNDFQKGDIAEGYSVSREKKESFPLTVTSAQKNPTAFYLCASTDRVGYGYTFGSGTRLTVV.

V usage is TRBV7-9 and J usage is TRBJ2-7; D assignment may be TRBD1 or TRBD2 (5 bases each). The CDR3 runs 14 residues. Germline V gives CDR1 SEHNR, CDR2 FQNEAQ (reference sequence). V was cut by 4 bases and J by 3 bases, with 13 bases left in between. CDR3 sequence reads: CASSSYGAFYEQYF. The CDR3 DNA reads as TGTGCCAGCAGCTCCTACGGGGCCTTCTACGAGCAGTACTTC.

The CDR3 nucleotides are TGTGCCAGCAGCGCACAGGGGTTTGGCACCGGGGAGCTGTTTTTT. It encodes CASSAQGFGTGELFF. This chain connects TRBV6-4 to TRBJ2-2; 7 bases are shared with TRBD1. After removal of 6 bases from V and 4 bases from J, the junction contained 8 bases not matched to a gene. The length of the CDR3 is 15 residues. The V gene's germline CDR1 is MRHNA and CDR2 SNTAGT.

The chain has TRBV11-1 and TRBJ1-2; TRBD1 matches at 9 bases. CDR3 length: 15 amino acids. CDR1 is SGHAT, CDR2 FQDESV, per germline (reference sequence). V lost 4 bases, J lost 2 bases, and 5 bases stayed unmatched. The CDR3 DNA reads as TGTGCCAGCAGCTCAGGGACAGGGTCCAACTATGGCTACACCTTC. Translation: CASSSGTGSNYGYTF.

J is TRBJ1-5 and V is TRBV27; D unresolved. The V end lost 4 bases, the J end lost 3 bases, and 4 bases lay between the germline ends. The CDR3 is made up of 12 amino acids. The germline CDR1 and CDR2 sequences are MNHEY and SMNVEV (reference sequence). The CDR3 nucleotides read TGTGCCAGCAGTTCCAACAATCAGCCCCAGCATTTT. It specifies CASSSNNQPQHF.

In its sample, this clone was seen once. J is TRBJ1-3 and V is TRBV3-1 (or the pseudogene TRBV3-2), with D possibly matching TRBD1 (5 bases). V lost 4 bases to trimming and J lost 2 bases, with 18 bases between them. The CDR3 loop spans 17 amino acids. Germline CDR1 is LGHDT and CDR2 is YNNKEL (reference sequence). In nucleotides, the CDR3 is TGTGCCAGCAGCCCGTGGCGAGGGGCGGTTGCTGGAAACACCATATATTTT. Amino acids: CASSPWRGAVAGNTIYF.

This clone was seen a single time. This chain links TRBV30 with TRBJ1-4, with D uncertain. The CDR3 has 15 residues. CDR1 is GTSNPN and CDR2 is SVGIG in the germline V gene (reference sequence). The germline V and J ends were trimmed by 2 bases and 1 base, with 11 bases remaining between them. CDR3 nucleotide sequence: TGTGCCTGGAGTCCCGGGGTTCGAACTAATGAAAAACTGTTTTTT. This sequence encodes CAWSPGVRTNEKLFF.

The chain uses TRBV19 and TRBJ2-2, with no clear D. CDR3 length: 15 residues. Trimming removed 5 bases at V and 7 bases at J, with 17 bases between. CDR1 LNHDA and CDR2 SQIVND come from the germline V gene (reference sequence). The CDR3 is CASSAPGLQNGELFF. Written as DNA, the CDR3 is TGTGCCAGTAGTGCACCGGGCCTCCAGAACGGGGAGCTGTTTTTT.

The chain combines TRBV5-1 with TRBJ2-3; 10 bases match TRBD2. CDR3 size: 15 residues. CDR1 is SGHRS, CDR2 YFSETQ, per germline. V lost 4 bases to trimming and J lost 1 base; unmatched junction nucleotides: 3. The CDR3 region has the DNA TGCGCCAGCAGCCGGACTAGCGGAGGCACAGATACGCAGTATTTT. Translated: CASSRTSGGTDTQYF.

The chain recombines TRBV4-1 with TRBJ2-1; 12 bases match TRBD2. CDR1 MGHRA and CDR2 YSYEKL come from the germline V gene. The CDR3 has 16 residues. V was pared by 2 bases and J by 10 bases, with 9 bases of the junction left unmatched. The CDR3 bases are TGCGCCAGCAGCCAAAAGACAGGACTAGCGGGATACGAGCAGTTCTTC. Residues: CASSQKTGLAGYEQFF.

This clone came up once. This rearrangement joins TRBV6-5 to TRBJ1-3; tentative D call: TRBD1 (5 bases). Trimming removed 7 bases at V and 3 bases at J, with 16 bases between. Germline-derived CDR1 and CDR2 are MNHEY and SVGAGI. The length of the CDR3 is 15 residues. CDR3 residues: CASTPGPGGGNTIYF. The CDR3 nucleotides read TGTGCCAGCACTCCGGGGCCAGGCGGTGGAAACACCATATATTTT.

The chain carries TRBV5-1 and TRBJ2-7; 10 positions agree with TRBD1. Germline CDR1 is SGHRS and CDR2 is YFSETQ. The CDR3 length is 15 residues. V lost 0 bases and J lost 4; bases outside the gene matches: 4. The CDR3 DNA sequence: TGCGCCAGCAGCTTGGGGGGACAGGGGTGGTACGAGCAGTACTTC. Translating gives CASSLGGQGWYEQYF.

CDR3: CASSMDTGHPYEQYF. The CDR3 nucleotides are TGTGCCAGTAGTATGGACACGGGACACCCCTACGAGCAGTACTTC. The chain carries TRBV19 and TRBJ2-7; D might be TRBD1 (6 bases). The CDR3 loop spans 15 amino acids. V gave up 3 bases and J gave up 2 bases, with 14 bases separating them. CDR1 and CDR2 (germline): LNHDA, SQIVND (reference sequence).

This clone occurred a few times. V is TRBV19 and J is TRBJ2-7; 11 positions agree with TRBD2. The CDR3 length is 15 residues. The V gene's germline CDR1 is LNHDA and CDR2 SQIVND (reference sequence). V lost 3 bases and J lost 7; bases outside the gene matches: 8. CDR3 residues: CASSIQTSGSKEQYF. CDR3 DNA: TGTGCCAGTAGTATTCAAACTAGCGGGAGTAAAGAGCAGTACTTC.

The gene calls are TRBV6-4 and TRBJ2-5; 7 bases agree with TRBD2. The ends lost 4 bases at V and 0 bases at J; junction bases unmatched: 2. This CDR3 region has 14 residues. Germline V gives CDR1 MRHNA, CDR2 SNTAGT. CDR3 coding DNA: TGTGCCAGCAGTGGGCGGGAGTACCAAGAGACCCAGTACTTC. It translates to CASSGREYQETQYF.

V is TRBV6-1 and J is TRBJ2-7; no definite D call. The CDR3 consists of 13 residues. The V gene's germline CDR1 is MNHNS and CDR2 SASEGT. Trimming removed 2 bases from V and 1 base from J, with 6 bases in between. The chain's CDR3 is CASSESSSYEQYF. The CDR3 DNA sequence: TGTGCCAGCAGTGAATCCAGTTCCTACGAGCAGTACTTC.

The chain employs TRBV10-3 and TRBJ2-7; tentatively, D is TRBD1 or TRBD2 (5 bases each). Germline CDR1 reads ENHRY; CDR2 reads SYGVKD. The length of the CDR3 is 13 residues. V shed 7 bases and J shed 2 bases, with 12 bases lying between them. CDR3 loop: CAINGDGPYEQYF. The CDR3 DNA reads TGTGCCATCAATGGGGACGGCCCCTACGAGCAGTACTTC.

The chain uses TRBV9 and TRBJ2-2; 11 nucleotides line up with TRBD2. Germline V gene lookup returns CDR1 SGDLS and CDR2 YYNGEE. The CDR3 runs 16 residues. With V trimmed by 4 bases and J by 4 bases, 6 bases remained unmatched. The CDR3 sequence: CASSPTSGGGTGELFF. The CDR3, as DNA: TGTGCCAGCAGCCCCACTAGCGGGGGAGGCACCGGGGAGCTGTTTTTT.

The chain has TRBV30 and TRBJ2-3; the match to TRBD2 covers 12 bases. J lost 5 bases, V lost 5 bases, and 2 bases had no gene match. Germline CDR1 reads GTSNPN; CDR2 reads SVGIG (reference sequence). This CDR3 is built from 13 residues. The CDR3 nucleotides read TGTGCCTGGTCACTAGCGGGAGGAGATACGCAGTATTTT. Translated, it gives CAWSLAGGDTQYF.

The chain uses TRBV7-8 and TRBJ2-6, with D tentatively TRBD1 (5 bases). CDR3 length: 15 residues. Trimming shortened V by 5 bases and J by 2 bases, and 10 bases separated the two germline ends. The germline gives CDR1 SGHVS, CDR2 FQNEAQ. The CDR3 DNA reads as TGTGCCAGCAGCCTGCAGGGTACTGGGGCCAACGTCCTGACTTTC. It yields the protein CASSLQGTGANVLTF.

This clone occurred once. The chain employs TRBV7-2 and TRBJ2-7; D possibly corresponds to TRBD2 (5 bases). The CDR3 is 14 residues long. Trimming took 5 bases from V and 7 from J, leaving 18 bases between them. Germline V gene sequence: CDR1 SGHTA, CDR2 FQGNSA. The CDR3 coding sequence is TGTGCCAGCAGCGCAAGCGGTCTTGGGTGGGAGCAGTACTTC. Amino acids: CASSASGLGWEQYF.

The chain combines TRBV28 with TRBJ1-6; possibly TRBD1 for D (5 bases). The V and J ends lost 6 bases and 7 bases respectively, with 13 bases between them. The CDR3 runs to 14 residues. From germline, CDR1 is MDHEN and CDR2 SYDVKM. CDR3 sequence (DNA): TGTGCCAGCAGGCTCCGGGACTTAAATTCACCCCTCCACTTT. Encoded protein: CASRLRDLNSPLHF.

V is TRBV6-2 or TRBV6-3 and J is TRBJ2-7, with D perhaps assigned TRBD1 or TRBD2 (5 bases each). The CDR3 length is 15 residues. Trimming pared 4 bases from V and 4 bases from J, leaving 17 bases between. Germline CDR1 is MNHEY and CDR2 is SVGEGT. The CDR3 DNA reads TGTGCCAGCAGTTCCCCCGGGACCGCACTTTACGAGCAGTACTTC. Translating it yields CASSSPGTALYEQYF.

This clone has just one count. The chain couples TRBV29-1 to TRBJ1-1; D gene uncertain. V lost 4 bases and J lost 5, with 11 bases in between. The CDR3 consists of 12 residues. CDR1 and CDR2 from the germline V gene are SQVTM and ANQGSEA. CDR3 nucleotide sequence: TGCAGCGTTGTAGGTGGCCTGACTGAAGCTTTCTTT. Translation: CSVVGGLTEAFF.

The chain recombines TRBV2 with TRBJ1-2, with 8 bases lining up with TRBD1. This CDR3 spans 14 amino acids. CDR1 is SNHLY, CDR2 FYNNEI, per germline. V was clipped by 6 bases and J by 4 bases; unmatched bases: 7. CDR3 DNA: TGTGCCAGCAGCCAGGGACAGGCAAGCTATGGCTACACCTTC. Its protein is CASSQGQASYGYTF.